These 16 T cell receptor beta chains came from one sample sequenced in a study of blood T cells in healthy people across ages. Then a second PCR, running roughly 7 to 11 cycles, was carried out with a sample-barcoded 5' primer and a J-beta primer mix. TCRdb processed the 5' RACE reads anew with MiXCR; each CDR3 protein has one entry. The repertoire holds roughly 680,000 distinct CDR3 sequences, under 65% seen once, with less than 15% in the top ten. The material sequenced was blood. These receptors were obtained from an elderly woman in good health.

The chain combines TRBV10-3 with TRBJ2-2; 8 positions agree with TRBD1. The CDR3 sequence is 11 residues long. Germline V CDR1 and CDR2: ENHRY, SYGVKD. After removal of 9 bases from V and 9 bases from J, the junction contained 3 bases not matched to a gene. This CDR3 reads CAIQGGWELFF. In DNA, the CDR3 is TGTGCCATACAGGGGGGATGGGAGCTGTTTTTT.

This clonotype has a count of ten or more. The V and J genes are TRBV20-1 and TRBJ2-3; D might be TRBD1 (5 bases). This CDR3 is built from 14 residues. Trimming took 2 bases from V and 3 from J, leaving 12 bases between them. Germline CDR1 DFQATT, CDR2 SNEGSKA (reference sequence). CDR3 sequence: CSARLGAGTDTQYF. In nucleotides, the CDR3 is TGCAGTGCTAGACTAGGGGCAGGGACAGATACGCAGTATTTT.

This clonotype was detected ten times or more. The chain uses TRBV12-3 or TRBV12-4 and TRBJ1-2; D perhaps matches TRBD1 (6 bases). V lost 5 bases to trimming and J lost 5 bases, with 18 bases between them. The CDR3 spans 15 residues. CDR3 residues: CASSRDTPSLYGYTF. The CDR3 DNA reads TGTGCCAGCAGTCGGGACACTCCTTCGCTTTATGGCTACACCTTC.

The V and J genes are TRBV18 and TRBJ2-5; 7 nucleotides align to TRBD1. Germline CDR1 and CDR2: KGHSH and LQKENI. J lost 1 base, V lost 2 bases, and 4 bases had no gene match. This CDR3 is 15 amino acids long. The CDR3 loop reads CASSPDRTGQETQYF. The CDR3 nucleotides are TGTGCCAGCTCACCAGATCGGACAGGCCAAGAGACCCAGTACTTC.

The sample holds many counts of this clonotype. This chain links TRBV7-9 with TRBJ2-3; no firm D call. Germline V gives CDR1 SEHNR, CDR2 FQNEAQ (reference sequence). Trimming shortened V by 4 bases and J by 5 bases, and 13 bases separated the two germline ends. This CDR3 region has 14 residues. CDR3 sequence: CASSSPPSEDTQYF. The CDR3 coding sequence is TGTGCCAGCAGCTCCCCTCCTAGTGAAGATACGCAGTATTTT.

This clonotype has just a few counts. The chain links TRBV10-3 to TRBJ2-3; the D gene is possibly TRBD1 (5 bases). From germline, CDR1 is ENHRY and CDR2 SYGVKD. The CDR3 is 12 amino acids. V was shortened by 6 bases and J by 4 bases, with 8 bases between the two germline ends. CDR3 amino acids: CAIRGEADTQYF. CDR3 in DNA: TGTGCCATCAGAGGGGAAGCAGATACGCAGTATTTT.

Concerning this clonotype itself: Possible read error: a much larger clone is one base away. Written as DNA, the CDR3 is TGTGCCACCAGCAGAGATCGGGGTTTGAGCTGTGGCTACACCTTC. It specifies CATSRDRGLSCGYTF. The chain has TRBV15 and TRBJ1-2; D is ambiguous. Germline values: CDR1 LNHNV, CDR2 YYDKDF (reference sequence). Trimming cost V 0 bases and J 7 bases, with 15 bases left between them. The CDR3 is 15 amino acids.

Only a few counts were recorded for this clonotype. A read error is possible here, since a much larger clone lies one base away. This chain uses TRBV6-1 with TRBJ2-1, with D maybe TRBD2 (6 bases). Germline V gene lookup returns CDR1 MNHNS and CDR2 SASEGT. Between the trimmed V and J ends, which lost 6 bases and 12 bases, there was a span of 30 bases. The CDR3 is made up of 17 amino acids. The CDR3 DNA is TGTGCCAGCAGCCGCGCACAGTCGGGACTTATGATCGGTGGGCAGTTCTTC. It translates to CASSRAQSGLMIGGQFF.

This clonotype has more than one count but fewer than ten. The rearrangement joins TRBV20-1 to TRBJ2-5, with TRBD1 as a possible D gene (6 bases). Germline CDR1 and CDR2: DFQATT and SNEGSKA (reference sequence). The CDR3 consists of 13 residues. V lost 6 bases, J lost 2 bases, and 13 bases lay in between. In DNA, the CDR3 is TGCAGTGCCACCGGGACAAATCAAGAGACCCAGTACTTC. The encoded protein is CSATGTNQETQYF.

The chain links TRBV5-1 to TRBJ1-2, with D perhaps matching TRBD1 (6 bases). The V end lost 6 bases, the J end lost 8 bases, and 14 bases lay between the germline ends. The CDR3 contains 12 residues. Germline CDR1 reads SGHRS; CDR2 reads YFSETQ. Here the CDR3 DNA reads TGCGCCAGCATGGGAAACAGGGACGGCTACACCTTC. It translates to CASMGNRDGYTF. The full variable domain, in which reference TRBV5-1 and TRBJ1-2 provide the parts outside the CDR3, is KAGVTQTPRYLIKTRGQQVTLSCSPISGHRSVSWYQQTPGQGLQFLFEYFSETQRNKGNFPGRFSGRQFSNSRSEMNVSTLELGDSALYLCASMGNRDGYTFGSGTRLTVV.

This clonotype was detected ten times or more. The CDR3 sequence is CASSQGLGYQETQYF. The CDR3, as DNA: TGTGCCAGCAGCCAAGGACTCGGGTACCAAGAGACCCAGTACTTC. The chain is built from TRBV4-2 and TRBJ2-5, with D unclear. The CDR3 runs 15 residues. V lost 1 base and J lost 0, with 9 bases in between. Germline values: CDR1 LGHNA, CDR2 YNFKEQ.

This clonotype has more than one count but fewer than ten. Germline and junction disagree at one end, which may indicate a read error. The chain uses TRBV7-7 and TRBJ2-5, with 7 positions matching TRBD1. Germline V CDR1 and CDR2: SSHAT, FNYEAQ (reference sequence). The CDR3 consists of 14 residues. CDR3 nucleotide sequence: TGTGCTAGCAGCTTAGGACAGGTGAACAATGAGCAGTACTTC. Amino acids: CASSLGQVNNEQYF.

The V call is TRBV27, the J call TRBJ2-2, with unresolved D. V dropped 4 bases and J dropped 7 bases, with 10 bases sitting between them. The CDR3 loop spans 13 amino acids. CDR1 MNHEY and CDR2 SMNVEV come from the germline V gene (reference sequence). In nucleotides, the CDR3 is TGTGCCAGCAGTTCTCTCTTTGGCGGGGAGCTGTTTTTT. The encoded protein is CASSSLFGGELFF.

The V gene is TRBV10-3, the J gene TRBJ2-3, with 7 positions matching TRBD2. Germline CDR1 is ENHRY and CDR2 is SYGVKD. This CDR3 spans 15 amino acids. The V segment lost 6 bases and the J segment 0 bases; nucleotides outside the gene matches: 6. The CDR3 region is CAIRAASGSTDTQYF. In DNA form, the CDR3 reads TGTGCCATCAGGGCCGCTAGCGGTAGCACAGATACGCAGTATTTT.

This sequence joins TRBV5-1 and TRBJ1-1; D gene uncertain. Germline CDR1 is SGHRS and CDR2 is YFSETQ. CDR3 size: 14 residues. The V end was cut by 3 bases, the J end by 5 bases, with 14 bases between. For the CDR3, the DNA is TGCGCCAGCAGCTACTATACGGTTCGGACTGAAGCTTTCTTT. Translated, it gives CASSYYTVRTEAFF.

This clonotype was counted ten times or more. J is TRBJ2-1 and V is TRBV20-1, with D hard to call. The CDR3 extends over 16 amino acids. Deletions cut 1 base from V and 3 bases from J, with 16 bases between. Germline V gene data show CDR1 as DFQATT and CDR2 as SNEGSKA (reference sequence). The CDR3, as DNA: TGCAGTGCTAGAGGGTATAGTAGCCCGGGCTACAATGAGCAGTTCTTC. It encodes CSARGYSSPGYNEQFF.